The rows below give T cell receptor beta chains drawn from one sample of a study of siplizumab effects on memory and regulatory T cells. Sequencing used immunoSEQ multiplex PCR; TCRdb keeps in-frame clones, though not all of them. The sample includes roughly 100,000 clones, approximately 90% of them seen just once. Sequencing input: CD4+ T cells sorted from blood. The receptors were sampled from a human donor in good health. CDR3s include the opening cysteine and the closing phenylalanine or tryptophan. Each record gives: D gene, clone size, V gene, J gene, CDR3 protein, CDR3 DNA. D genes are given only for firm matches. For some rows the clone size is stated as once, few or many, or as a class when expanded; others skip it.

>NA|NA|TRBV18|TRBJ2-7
CASSPGRSYEQYF
TGTGCCAGCTCACCAGGCAGAAGCTACGAGCAGTACTTC
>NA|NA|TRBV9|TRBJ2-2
CASSHIGAVENTGELFF
TGTGCCAGCAGCCACATCGGGGCAGTAGAGAACACCGGGGAGCTGTTTTTT
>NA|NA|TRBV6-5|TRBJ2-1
CASSYGTSGVNEQFF
TGTGCCAGCAGTTACGGGACATCGGGTGTGAATGAGCAGTTCTTC
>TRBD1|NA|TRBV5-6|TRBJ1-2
CASSAYRGLGYTF
TGTGCCAGCAGCGCCTACAGGGGACTCGGCTACACCTTC
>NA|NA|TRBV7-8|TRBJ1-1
CASSLSAPIEGGNTEAFF
TGTGCCAGCAGCTTATCTGCTCCGATCGAGGGGGGGAACACTGAAGCTTTCTTT
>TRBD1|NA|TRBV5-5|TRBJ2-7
CASHRDRVYEQYF
TGTGCCAGCCACCGGGACAGGGTCTACGAGCAGTACTTC
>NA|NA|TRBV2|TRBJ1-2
CASSEGRNYGYTF
TGTGCCAGCAGTGAGGGCCGTAACTATGGCTACACCTTC
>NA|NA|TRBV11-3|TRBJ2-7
CASSRKGHSYEQYF
TGTGCCAGCAGCCGAAAGGGACATTCCTACGAGCAGTACTTC
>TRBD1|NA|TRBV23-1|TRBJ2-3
CASSQSTTGSGTQYF
TGCGCCAGCAGTCAATCGACGACAGGGTCTGGTACGCAGTATTTT
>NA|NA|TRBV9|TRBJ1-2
CASSGPGLIYGYTF
TGTGCCAGCAGTGGACCGGGACTGATCTATGGCTACACCTTC
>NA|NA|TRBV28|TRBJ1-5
CASRSSRNQPQHF
TGTGCCAGCAGGAGCAGCCGCAATCAGCCCCAGCATTTT
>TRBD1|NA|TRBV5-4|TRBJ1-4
CASSLGLPGQTNEKLFF
TGTGCCAGCAGCTTGGGGTTACCGGGACAGACCAATGAAAAACTGTTTTTT
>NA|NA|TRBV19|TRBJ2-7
CASSPEVGFYEQYF
TGTGCCAGTAGCCCCGAGGTTGGGTTCTACGAGCAGTACTTC
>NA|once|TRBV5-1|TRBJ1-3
CASSLDTGPGNTIYF
TGCGCCAGCAGCTTGGACACAGGGCCTGGAAACACCATATATTTT
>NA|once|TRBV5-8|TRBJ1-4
CASSFSEKLFF
TGTGCCAGCAGCTTTTCCGAAAAACTGTTTTTT
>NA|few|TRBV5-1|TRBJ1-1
CASSWGSNTEAFF
TGCGCCAGCAGCTGGGGGTCGAACACTGAAGCTTTCTTT
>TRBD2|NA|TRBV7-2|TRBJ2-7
CASSLAGLAGVSEQYF
TGTGCCAGCAGCTTAGCGGGACTAGCGGGAGTAAGCGAGCAGTACTTC
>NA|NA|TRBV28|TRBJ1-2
CASRYPSGAHGYTF
TGTGCCAGCAGATACCCGTCCGGGGCGCATGGCTACACCTTC
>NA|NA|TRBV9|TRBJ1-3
CASSVIPGGSGNTIYF
TGTGCCAGCAGCGTCATACCCGGGGGCTCTGGAAACACCATATATTTT
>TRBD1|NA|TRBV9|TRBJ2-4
CASSVGGGVAKNIQYF
TGTGCCAGCAGCGTAGGAGGGGGCGTAGCCAAAAACATTCAGTACTTC
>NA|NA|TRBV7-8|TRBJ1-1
CASSLEASGYVVRAVAFF
TGTGCCAGCAGCTTAGAGGCATCAGGGTATGTTGTACGGGCTGTGGCTTTCTTT
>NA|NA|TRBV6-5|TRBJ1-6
CASSYSPQEKGSPLHF
TGTGCCAGCAGTTACTCCCCCCAAGAAAAGGGTTCACCCCTCCACTTT
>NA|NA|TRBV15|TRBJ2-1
CATSRPAGDSYNEQFF
TGTGCCACCAGCAGACCAGCGGGTGACTCCTACAATGAGCAGTTCTTC
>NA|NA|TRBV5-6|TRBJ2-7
CASSLVPGGSSYEQYF
TGTGCCAGCAGCTTGGTTCCAGGCGGTAGCTCCTACGAGCAGTACTTC
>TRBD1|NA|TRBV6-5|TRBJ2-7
CASRVDRGPGEQYF
TGTGCCAGCAGGGTGGACAGGGGGCCGGGAGAGCAGTACTTC
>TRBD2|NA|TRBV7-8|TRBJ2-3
CASSVGGSRTDTQYF
TGTGCCAGCAGCGTTGGCGGGAGTAGGACAGATACGCAGTATTTT
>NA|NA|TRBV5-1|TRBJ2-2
CASRDGNTGELFF
TGCGCCAGCAGGGACGGGAACACCGGGGAGCTGTTTTTT
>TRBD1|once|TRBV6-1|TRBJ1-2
CASRGQGAFYGYTF
TGTGCCAGCAGGGGACAGGGGGCTTTCTATGGCTACACCTTC
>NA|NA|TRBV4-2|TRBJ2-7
CASSLQDAVYEQYF
TGTGCCAGCAGCCTACAGGACGCCGTTTACGAGCAGTACTTC
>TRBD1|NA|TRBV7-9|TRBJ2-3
CALDGTAKHTDTQYF
TGTGCTCTGGACGGGACAGCCAAACACACAGATACGCAGTATTTT
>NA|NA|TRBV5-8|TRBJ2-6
CASSDPGISGANVLTF
TGTGCCAGCAGCGACCCCGGAATCTCTGGGGCCAACGTCCTGACTTTC
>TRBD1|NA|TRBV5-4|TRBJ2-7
CASSLPGGYEQYF
TGTGCCAGCAGCTTACCAGGGGGCTACGAGCAGTACTTC
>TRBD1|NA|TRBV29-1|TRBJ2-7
CSVVTGIGQYF
TGCAGCGTTGTGACAGGGATAGGGCAGTACTTC
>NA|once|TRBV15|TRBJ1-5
CATSNGGGNQPQHF
TGTGCCACCAGCAACGGGGGCGGCAATCAGCCCCAGCATTTT
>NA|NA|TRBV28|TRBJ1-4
CASSLGGAANEKLFF
TGTGCCAGCAGTCTGGGGGGAGCAGCTAATGAAAAACTGTTTTTT
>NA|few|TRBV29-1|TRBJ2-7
CSVESRVGYEQYF
TGCAGCGTTGAGTCCAGGGTGGGCTACGAGCAGTACTTC
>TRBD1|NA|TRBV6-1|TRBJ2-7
CASRGTGTSEQYF
TGTGCCAGCAGGGGGACAGGGACGAGCGAGCAGTACTTC
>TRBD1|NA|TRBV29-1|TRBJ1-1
CSVGQGAPQTEAFF
TGCAGCGTTGGTCAGGGGGCCCCCCAGACCGAAGCTTTCTTT
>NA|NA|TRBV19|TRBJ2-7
CASSIRGARWKQYF
TGTGCCAGTAGTATACGAGGGGCTAGGTGGAAGCAGTACTTC
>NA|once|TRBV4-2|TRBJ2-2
CASSQVASPGELFF
TGTGCCAGCAGCCAAGTTGCTAGCCCCGGGGAGCTGTTTTTT
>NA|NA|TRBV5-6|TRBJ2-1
CASSFYTGKTYNEQFF
TGTGCCAGCAGCTTCTATACAGGCAAAACCTACAATGAGCAGTTCTTC
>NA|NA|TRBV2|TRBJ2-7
CASREGLLTYEQYF
TGTGCCAGCAGAGAGGGCCTTCTTACCTACGAGCAGTACTTC